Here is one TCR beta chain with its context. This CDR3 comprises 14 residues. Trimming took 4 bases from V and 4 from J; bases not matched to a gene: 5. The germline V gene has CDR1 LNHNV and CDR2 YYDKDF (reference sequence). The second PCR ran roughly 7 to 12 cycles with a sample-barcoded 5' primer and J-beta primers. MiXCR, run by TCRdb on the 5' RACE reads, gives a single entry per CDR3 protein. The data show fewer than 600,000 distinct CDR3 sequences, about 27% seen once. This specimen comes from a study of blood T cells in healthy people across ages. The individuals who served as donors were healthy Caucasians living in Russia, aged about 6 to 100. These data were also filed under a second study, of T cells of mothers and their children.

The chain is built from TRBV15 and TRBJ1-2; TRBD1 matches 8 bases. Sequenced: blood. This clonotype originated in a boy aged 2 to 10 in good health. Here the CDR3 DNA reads TGTGCCACCAGCATCGGACAGGGATCCTATGGCTACACCTTC. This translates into CATSIGQGSYGYTF.